Listed below are T cell receptor beta chains from one sample, sequenced in a study of T cell repertoires in cytomegalovirus infection. TCRdb reprocessed the reads with MiXCR, giving one entry per CDR3 protein. The table shows about 320,000 distinct CDR3 sequences, with more than 9% occurring only once. Sequencing was performed on PBMCs. The receptors originated from a human donor in good health (CMV status not recorded). Some clones in this sample may be carry-over from other donors' samples. CDR3s include the opening cysteine and the closing phenylalanine or tryptophan. The D gene is left open where the match is weak. The listing skips clone size in some rows; elsewhere it reads once, few, many or a size class.

J,D,V,size,DNA,CDR3
TRBJ1-1,NA,TRBV10-2,few,TGCGCCAGCAGTGAGAACAGATTGAACACTGAAGCTTTCTTT,CASSENRLNTEAFF
TRBJ1-1,NA,TRBV6-1,many,TGTGCCAGCAGTTCGAGGACAGCAGCGGGGGTCACTGAAGCTTTCTTT,CASSSRTAAGVTEAFF
TRBJ1-5,NA,TRBV7-2,many,TGTGCCAGCAGCTTAGGAACACCAGCTAGCAATCAGCCCCAGCATTTT,CASSLGTPASNQPQHF
TRBJ1-5,NA,TRBV15,NA,TGTGCCACCAGCAGCTTACAGGGTACTCAGCCCCAGCATTTT,CATSSLQGTQPQHF
TRBJ1-1,NA,TRBV19,NA,TGTGCCAGTACCGTAGGCCCGAAGGCAATTTCTGAAGCTTTCTTT,CASTVGPKAISEAFF
TRBJ2-1,NA,TRBV7-2,many,TGTGCCAGCAGCTTAAGAACAGGCAGCTCCTACAATGAGCAGTTCTTC,CASSLRTGSSYNEQFF
TRBJ2-5,NA,TRBV7-7,NA,TGTGCCAGCAGCTTAAAAAACTCTCCGGGGGAGACCCAGTACTTC,CASSLKNSPGETQYF
TRBJ2-2,NA,TRBV11-2,NA,TGTGCCAGAAGCTTAATCCGGGGCACCGGGGAGCTGTTTTTT,CARSLIRGTGELFF
TRBJ1-1,TRBD1,TRBV29-1,few,TGCAGCGTACTGACAGGGTACACTGAAGCTTTCTTT,CSVLTGYTEAFF
TRBJ2-1,TRBD2,TRBV12-3/TRBV12-4,few,TGTGCCAGCAGCCGCAATAGCGGGTATGAGCAGTTCTTC,CASSRNSGYEQFF
TRBJ2-7,NA,TRBV28,few,TGTGCCAGCAGTTTGAGACAAACCCCTCTTACGAAGCAGTACTTC,CASSLRQTPLTKQYF
TRBJ2-4,NA,TRBV7-2,NA,TGTGCCAGCAGCTCCGTAGGGCCCGGAGGAGACATTCAGTACTTC,CASSSVGPGGDIQYF
TRBJ2-1,TRBD2,TRBV12-3/TRBV12-4,NA,TGTGCCAGCTTATCTAGCGGGAGAGGCAATGAGCAGTTCTTC,CASLSSGRGNEQFF
TRBJ1-4,TRBD1,TRBV19,few,TGTGCCAGTAGCGACATCGGGACAGAAGATAAACTGTTTTTT,CASSDIGTEDKLFF
TRBJ2-1,TRBD2,TRBV12-3/TRBV12-4,many,TGTGCCAGCAGACTTCCCGGGACTAGCGGGAACTATGAGCAGTTCTTC,CASRLPGTSGNYEQFF
TRBJ1-2,NA,TRBV5-6,many,TGTGCCAGCACGGACAGCTATGGCTACACCTTC,CASTDSYGYTF
TRBJ1-6,NA,TRBV6-2/TRBV6-3,few,TGTGCCAGCATCTCTCGGGATGGGAGCCGGGACACATGGTCCTCACCCCTCCACTTT,CASISRDGSRDTWSSPLHF
TRBJ1-2,NA,TRBV27,few,TGTGCCAGCAGTTTGTATTATGGCCCGACAGCGACTTATGGCTACACCTTC,CASSLYYGPTATYGYTF
TRBJ2-2,NA,TRBV7-9,NA,TGTGCCAGCAGCTTTGTTGCCCAGGGGACCGGGGAGCTGTTTTTT,CASSFVAQGTGELFF
TRBJ1-3,NA,TRBV7-8,many,TGTGCCAGCAGCTTAGTAAGAGCCGGGACTGGAAACACCATATATTTT,CASSLVRAGTGNTIYF
TRBJ2-4,NA,TRBV7-2,many,TGTGCCAGCAGCTCCCTCGGGAGACGCCTCCTAGCCAAAAACATTCAGTACTTC,CASSSLGRRLLAKNIQYF
TRBJ2-1,TRBD1,TRBV19,NA,TGTGCCAGTAGTATTCAGGGGGCACACAATGAGCAGTTCTTC,CASSIQGAHNEQFF
TRBJ2-7,TRBD2,TRBV7-2,many,TGTGCCAGCAGCCTAGGACTAGGCTACGAGCAGTACTTC,CASSLGLGYEQYF
TRBJ2-1,TRBD2,TRBV4-2,NA,TGTGCCAGCAGCCCCCGAGGGACTAGCGGCTCCTACAATGAGCAGTTCTTC,CASSPRGTSGSYNEQFF
TRBJ1-5,NA,TRBV19,NA,TGTGCCAGTAGTATAGGGGGTAACAATCAGCCCCAGCATTTT,CASSIGGNNQPQHF
TRBJ1-6,NA,TRBV20-1,few,TGCAGTGCTAGGCTCCCCAGAAGGGCAAATTCACCCCTCCACTTT,CSARLPRRANSPLHF
TRBJ1-3,NA,TRBV7-2,many,TGTGCCAGCAGCTTAGTTATCCCCCACAGGACGGCCTCTGGAAACACCATATATTTT,CASSLVIPHRTASGNTIYF
TRBJ1-2,NA,TRBV7-8,many,TGTGCCAGCAGCCTGCTCACGAGAACTAACTATGGCTACACCTTC,CASSLLTRTNYGYTF
TRBJ1-6,NA,TRBV7-9,few,TGTGCCAGCAGCTTGCGGGATTCCTATAATTCACCCCTCCACTTT,CASSLRDSYNSPLHF
TRBJ1-5,NA,TRBV12-3/TRBV12-4,many,TGTGCCAGCAGTTGGGGGGATCTGGGCAATCAGCCCCAGCATTTT,CASSWGDLGNQPQHF
TRBJ1-3,NA,TRBV7-9,few,TGTGCCAGCAGCTTAGCAAGAACACCACCCGGTGGAAACACCATATATTTT,CASSLARTPPGGNTIYF